The 28 T cell receptor beta chains below come from one sample, sequenced in a study of breast tumors, draining lymph nodes, adjacent tissues. Using its own MiXCR run on the multiplex PCR reads, TCRdb lists one record per CDR3 protein. The data contain over 10,000 distinct CDR3 sequences, just over 70% of them singletons. Material for sequencing was tumor-adjacent breast tissue. All receptors derive from a female donor with breast cancer. Some clones in this sample may be carry-over from other donors' samples.

The chain is built from TRBV2 and TRBJ1-2, with D maybe TRBD1 (6 bases). Trimming took 2 bases from V and 4 from J, leaving 11 bases between them. The CDR3 has 14 residues. Germline V gene lookup returns CDR1 SNHLY and CDR2 FYNNEI. The CDR3 here is CASSEQGLVYGYTF. CDR3 nucleotides: TGTGCCAGCAGTGAACAGGGGTTGGTCTATGGCTACACCTTC.

This clonotype has only a few counts. This rearrangement joins TRBV10-1 to TRBJ2-3, with 9 bases matching TRBD2. V gave up 10 bases and J gave up 4 bases; unmatched junction bases: 12. The germline CDR1 and CDR2 sequences are WNHNN and SYGVQD (reference sequence). This CDR3 is built from 15 residues. The CDR3 spells CATKRNSGSADTQYF. CDR3 nucleotides: TGCGCCACCAAGAGAAATAGCGGGAGCGCAGATACGCAGTATTTT.

This sequence joins TRBV20-1 and TRBJ2-7; TRBD2 aligns across 10 bases. CDR1 is DFQATT, CDR2 SNEGSKA, per germline (reference sequence). This CDR3 spans 14 amino acids. Trimming cost V 5 bases and J 5 bases; bases outside gene matches: 9. The CDR3 nucleotides read TGCAGTGCTCCTACCCTAGCGGGAGCCCACGAGCAGTACTTC. Encoded protein: CSAPTLAGAHEQYF.

The CDR3 region has the DNA TGTGCCAGCAGTCCAGGGTCTGGGGCCAACGTCCTGACTTTC. Its translation is CASSPGSGANVLTF. The chain employs TRBV2 and TRBJ2-6, with D perhaps matching TRBD1 (5 bases). With 5 bases removed from V and 1 base from J, the gap between germline ends came to 6 bases. Germline V lookup: CDR1 SNHLY, CDR2 FYNNEI. There are 14 residues in the CDR3.

The chain combines TRBV24-1 with TRBJ2-1; 9 bases agree with TRBD1. This CDR3 contains 15 residues. V lost 6 bases and J lost 5; bases outside the gene matches: 7. Germline V gene lookup returns CDR1 KGHDR and CDR2 SFDVKD. The CDR3 protein is CATSSRTGVHNEQFF. For the CDR3, the DNA is TGTGCCACCAGTAGCCGGACAGGGGTGCACAATGAGCAGTTCTTC.

Here the CDR3 DNA reads TGTGCCAGCAGCCGGAGGGAACGAAGTGAGGAGACCCAGTACTTC. This sequence encodes CASSRRERSEETQYF. The J gene is TRBJ2-5, the V gene TRBV3-1; maybe TRBD2 (6 bases). From germline, CDR1 is LGHDT and CDR2 YNNKEL (reference sequence). CDR3 size: 15 residues. V was cut by 4 bases and J by 5 bases, with 17 bases left in between.

This clonotype has at least ten counts. The gene calls are TRBV5-4 and TRBJ1-4; 7 bases line up with TRBD1. Unmatched junction bases numbered 2, after V lost 3 bases and J lost 3 bases. This CDR3 is built from 14 residues. Germline V lookup: CDR1 SGHNT, CDR2 YYREEE (reference sequence). The DNA of the CDR3 is TGTGCCAGCAGCTCACAGGGGCCTAATGAAAAACTGTTTTTT. Amino acid sequence: CASSSQGPNEKLFF.

The rearrangement uses TRBV2 and TRBJ2-1; D might be TRBD1 (5 bases). Germline V gene lookup returns CDR1 SNHLY and CDR2 FYNNEI. Trimming removed 4 bases at V and 6 bases at J, with 10 bases between. The CDR3 contains 13 residues. The CDR3 region has the DNA TGTGCCAGCAGTGCCCTACAGGCCAATGAGCAGTTCTTC. Amino acid sequence: CASSALQANEQFF.

The sample holds many counts of this clonotype. V usage is TRBV6-1 and J usage is TRBJ2-2; D may match TRBD1 or TRBD2 (7 bases each). The CDR3 loop spans 16 amino acids. Germline lookup yields CDR1 MNHNS and CDR2 SASEGT. V was pared by 5 bases and J by 5 bases, with 18 bases between. The CDR3 reads CASSLTPQGGTGELFF. CDR3 sequence (DNA): TGTGCCAGCAGTCTGACACCCCAGGGGGGGACCGGGGAGCTGTTTTTT.

There are many counts of this clonotype. This chain joins TRBV11-3 and TRBJ2-1; 10 bases align to TRBD2. Germline V gene data show CDR1 as SGHNT and CDR2 as YENEEA. The J segment lost 6 bases and the V segment lost 3 bases, leaving 17 bases of the junction unmatched. The CDR3 is 19 residues long. CDR3 nucleotides: TGTGCCAGCAGCTTGGTCCGACTAGCTAGCGGGAGTAGGTTCAATGAGCAGTTCTTC. Its translation is CASSLVRLASGSRFNEQFF.

This clonotype was recorded many times. The chain couples TRBV24-1 to TRBJ2-6, with a possible D match to TRBD1 (5 bases). CDR1 KGHDR and CDR2 SFDVKD come from the germline V gene. The CDR3 is made up of 15 amino acids. Trimming stripped 5 bases from V and 2 bases from J, with 9 bases between. The CDR3 DNA is TGTGCCACCAGTGGGGGCACCGCTGGGGCCAACGTCCTGACTTTC. Protein product: CATSGGTAGANVLTF.

This chain links TRBV7-9 with TRBJ2-7; D could derive from TRBD1 or TRBD2 (5 bases each). The CDR3 totals 17 residues. Germline V CDR1 and CDR2: SEHNR, FQNEAQ (reference sequence). Trimming stripped 2 bases from V and 0 bases from J, with 17 bases between. The CDR3 DNA sequence: TGTGCCAGCAGCTTACCTAATGGAGAGGGGAGCTCCTACGAGCAGTACTTC. Its translation: CASSLPNGEGSSYEQYF.

This sequence joins TRBV19 and TRBJ2-5, with 7 bases fitting TRBD2. Unmatched junction bases numbered 3, after V lost 3 bases and J lost 5 bases. Looked up from germline, CDR1 is LNHDA and CDR2 is SQIVND (reference sequence). The CDR3 loop spans 13 amino acids. CDR3 coding DNA: TGTGCCAGTAGTATGACTAGCAGGGAGACCCAGTACTTC. As protein: CASSMTSRETQYF. Filled out from reference TRBV19 and TRBJ2-5, the complete variable domain reads DGGITQSPKYLFRKEGQNVTLSCEQNLNHDAMYWYRQDPGQGLRLIYYSQIVNDFQKGDIAEGYSVSREKKESFPLTVTSAQKNPTAFYLCASSMTSRETQYFGPGTRLLVL.

Relative to its sample, this clonotype is medium-sized. The gene calls are TRBV28 and TRBJ1-5; D remains unclear. Trimming removed 2 bases from V and 8 bases from J, with 10 bases in between. CDR1 is MDHEN and CDR2 is SYDVKM in the germline V gene. The CDR3 is 13 amino acids. This CDR3 is CASSLGSLEPQHF. The CDR3, as DNA: TGTGCCAGCAGTTTAGGGAGTCTGGAGCCCCAGCATTTT.

V is TRBV20-1 and J is TRBJ2-3; weak D call: TRBD2 (6 bases). V was pared by 3 bases and J by 6 bases, with 10 bases between. Germline V gene data show CDR1 as DFQATT and CDR2 as SNEGSKA (reference sequence). CDR3 length: 12 amino acids. Written as DNA, the CDR3 is TGCAGTGCTAGCCGGGACTTGGATACGCAGTATTTT. This sequence encodes CSASRDLDTQYF.

The chain carries TRBV15 and TRBJ2-1, with D possibly matching TRBD2 (6 bases). The CDR3 extends over 12 amino acids. From germline, CDR1 is LNHNV and CDR2 YYDKDF (reference sequence). Trimming left V 3 bases short and J 8 bases short, with 8 bases between. The CDR3 DNA is TGTGCCACCAGCAGGCGGGGTGATGAGCAGTTCTTC. Translating gives CATSRRGDEQFF.

This clonotype occurred once. A clone one base away is much larger, so this may be a read error. The chain is built from TRBV18 and TRBJ2-3, with TRBD1 as a possible D gene (6 bases). The CDR3 contains 15 residues. Germline V gives CDR1 KGHSH, CDR2 LQKENI. The CDR3 sequence is CASSATGKSTDTQSF. The CDR3 region has the DNA TGTGCCAGCTCAGCGACAGGAAAGAGCACAGATACGCAGTCTTTT.

This chain links TRBV2 with TRBJ2-7; D remains unclear. The germline gives CDR1 SNHLY, CDR2 FYNNEI. This CDR3 has 10 residues. V was cut by 7 bases and J by 5 bases, with 6 bases left in between. CDR3 amino acids: CASTDNEQYF. The CDR3 nucleotides read TGTGCCAGCACGGATAACGAGCAGTACTTC.

Ten or more counts support this clonotype. V and J are TRBV11-2 and TRBJ2-7; TRBD2 agrees at 7 bases. Germline lookup yields CDR1 SGHAT and CDR2 FQNNGV. V was pared by 5 bases and J by 4 bases, with 8 bases of the junction left unmatched. The CDR3 totals 14 residues. The CDR3 DNA follows: TGTGCCAGCAGCCCCTTGGCTAGCGGATACGAGCAGTACTTC. It encodes CASSPLASGYEQYF.

The chain is built from TRBV6-5 and TRBJ2-2; no clear D. Trimming cost V 4 bases and J 1 base, with 7 bases left between them. This CDR3 is 14 amino acids long. Germline assignment: CDR1 MNHEY and CDR2 SVGAGI. In DNA, the CDR3 is TGTGCCAGCAGTTTCAAGAGGAACACCGGGGAGCTGTTTTTT. It codes for CASSFKRNTGELFF.

This clonotype was found many times. The CDR3 nucleotides read TGTGCCAGCAGCAAGACTAGCGCGTTCTACGAGCAGTACTTC. Its translation is CASSKTSAFYEQYF. The chain employs TRBV11-2 and TRBJ2-7; 8 bases map to TRBD2. Germline V gene sequence: CDR1 SGHAT, CDR2 FQNNGV. This CDR3 comprises 14 residues. J lost 3 bases, V lost 5 bases, and 6 bases had no gene match.

The chain has TRBV2 and TRBJ2-7, with TRBD2 identical over 8 bases. With 6 bases clipped from V and 1 base from J, the junction kept 5 bases outside the gene matches. This CDR3 has 14 amino acids. Germline assignment: CDR1 SNHLY and CDR2 FYNNEI. CDR3 DNA sequence: TGTGCCAGCAGCGTAGCGGGAAAATCCTACGAGCAGTACTTC. Its protein product is CASSVAGKSYEQYF.

Judged by abundance, this clonotype is medium-sized. At one of its ends the junction is not consistent with the germline gene, which may arise from a read error. V is TRBV2 and J is TRBJ2-7, with 9 bases lining up with TRBD2. The CDR3 has 15 amino acids. Germline CDR1 is SNHLY and CDR2 is FYNNEI. CDR3 nucleotides: TGTGCCAGCAGCGAAGGGGCGGGAGGGCTTGACGAGCAGTACTTC. Protein sequence: CASSEGAGGLDEQYF.

This clonotype came up many times. The chain has TRBV5-1 and TRBJ2-5; D unresolved. Per germline, CDR1 SGHRS and CDR2 YFSETQ. The CDR3 is made up of 12 amino acids. Trimming stripped 3 bases from V and 0 bases from J, with 3 bases between. The CDR3: CASSSNQETQYF. The DNA of the CDR3 is TGCGCCAGCAGCTCGAACCAAGAGACCCAGTACTTC.

In this sample, this clonotype turned up once. The CDR3 DNA follows: TGTGCCAGCTCACCAATCGGCGGGAGGGGGTATGAGCAGTTCTTC. It codes for CASSPIGGRGYEQFF. The chain recombines TRBV18 with TRBJ2-1, with 9 bases identical to TRBD2. The V and J ends lost 2 bases and 8 bases, in that order; junction bases with no gene match: 7. Germline V gene lookup returns CDR1 KGHSH and CDR2 LQKENI. The CDR3 runs to 15 residues. Full variable domain (remainder filled in from reference TRBV18 and TRBJ2-1): NAGVMQNPRHLVRRRGQEARLRCSPMKGHSHVYWYRQLPEEGLKFMVYLQKENIIDESGMPKERFSAEFPKEGPSILRIQQVVRGDSAAYFCASSPIGGRGYEQFFGPGTRLTVL.

This clonotype was detected once. V and J are TRBV30 and TRBJ2-7; 11 positions match TRBD1. Looked up from germline, CDR1 is GTSNPN and CDR2 is SVGIG (reference sequence). V was clipped by 0 bases and J by 2 bases; unmatched bases: 3. The CDR3 has 15 residues. CDR3 residues: CAWSVRGQGAYEQYF. In DNA form, the CDR3 reads TGTGCCTGGAGTGTACGGGGACAGGGGGCCTACGAGCAGTACTTC.

This chain uses TRBV10-2 with TRBJ1-6; the D gene is possibly TRBD1 (5 bases). Germline-derived CDR1 and CDR2 are WSHSY and SAAADI. Trimming left V 2 bases short and J 7 bases short, with 15 bases between. There are 16 residues in the CDR3. This CDR3 reads CASSERAQGVNSPLHF. In DNA form, the CDR3 reads TGCGCCAGCAGTGAGAGGGCACAAGGGGTCAATTCACCCCTCCACTTT.

The chain carries TRBV7-8 and TRBJ2-7; 8 positions match TRBD1. V dropped 6 bases and J dropped 6; count of bases not matched to a gene: 10. The CDR3 covers 14 residues. CDR1 and CDR2 from the germline V gene are SGHVS and FQNEAQ. CDR3 coding DNA: TGTGCCAGCAGTTATGACAGGGGAGATGGCGAGCAGTACTTC. Protein sequence: CASSYDRGDGEQYF.